This T cell receptor beta chain was obtained from a study of cytomegalovirus exposure and HLA in healthy donors. The study, taken as a whole, reports: Analyzed later, most CMV-associated TCR beta chains appeared HLA-restricted. Previous analysis showed most TCR beta V segments were productive about 90% or about 30% of the time. Further analysis was carried out later, and it showed several of the most significant clusters appearing linked to common viral pathogens.

The primer mix had 60 Vbeta and 13 Jbeta primers. The table came from immunoSEQ multiplex PCR; TCRdb's copy has only in-frame clones and leaves some out. The table lists 100,000 or so clones, more than 75% of them singletons. The V gene's germline CDR1 is SNHLY and CDR2 FYNNEI. The trim removed 6 bases at V and 5 bases at J, leaving 19 bases unmatched. The length of the CDR3 is 17 residues. The donors (healthy individuals) were bone marrow donors. Notes on this clone: Its antigen is unknown.

This rearrangement joins TRBV2 to TRBJ2-7; 7 bases match TRBD1. This TCR came from a woman aged 50 to 60 in good health and CMV-seropositive. The sample comprised PBMCs. The CDR3 here is CASSESPSEAGGDEQYF. CDR3 DNA: TGTGCCAGCAGCGAAAGTCCCAGTGAGGCAGGGGGTGACGAGCAGTACTTC.